The source of this T cell receptor (beta chain) is a study of somatic mutations in cytotoxic T cells in rheumatoid arthritis. Study findings and constraints: For rheumatoid arthritis patients, CD8+ clonality increased with age, whereas it did not in healthy controls. Measurement of CD8+ T-cell clonality revealed no significant difference between rheumatoid arthritis patients and age-matched healthy controls.

Repertoires were generated with immunoSEQ multiplex PCR, while TCRdb's copy carries only in-frame clones and drops some. The data show several thousand clones, 74% seen once. For this clone: The antigen remains unidentified.

Germline-derived CDR1 and CDR2 are MNHEY and SMNVEV (reference sequence). Trimming removed 3 bases from V and 1 base from J, with 9 bases in between. CDR3 length equals 14 residues. The specimen sequenced was CD8+ T cells sorted from blood. The chain links TRBV27 to TRBJ1-1; D call uncertain. The TCR comes from an adult with rheumatoid arthritis. CDR3 bases: TGTGCCAGCAGTTTCATTCCAGGGAACACTGAAGCTTTCTTT. It encodes CASSFIPGNTEAFF.